This T cell receptor beta chain was sequenced for a study of blood T cell repertoires in COVID-19. Study-wide context: Acute-phase and convalescent COVID-19 samples originated in the United States, Italy and Spain.

Germline V lookup: CDR1 LGHDT, CDR2 YNNKEL (reference sequence). V lost 4 bases, J lost 4 bases, and 13 bases stayed unmatched. The CDR3 is 17 residues long. As originally analysed: Reference gene primer amplification yielded estimated nucleated cell counts. Produced via immunoSEQ multiplex PCR; TCRdb's table is partial and in-frame only. That table supplies the V and J calls and clone size; D and trimming were determined from the DNA. The table includes 70,000 to 95,000 clones, approximately 89% detected once. The V call is TRBV3-1 (or the pseudogene TRBV3-2), the J call TRBJ2-7, with 10 bases fitting TRBD1. Sequencing was performed on peripheral blood. This clonotype was obtained from a man aged 50 to 60 with active COVID-19. CDR3 in amino acids: CASSRGTGTGAGYEQYF. CDR3 in DNA: TGTGCCAGCAGCCGAGGGACGGGGACAGGGGCTGGGTACGAGCAGTACTTC.